A selection of T cell receptor beta chains follows, all from one sample in a study of blood T cell repertoires in COVID-19. Method: immunoSEQ multiplex PCR; TCRdb's copy keeps in-frame clones and lacks some. The table includes over 250,000 clones, roughly 86% detected once. The sample consisted of PBMCs or T cells enriched from blood (not recorded which). The source of these receptors is a woman aged 25-40 years who had recovered from COVID-19. CDR3s include the opening cysteine and the closing phenylalanine or tryptophan. D genes are given only for firm matches. Only part of the rows carry a size: once, few, many, or a class if the clone is expanded.

V: TRBV11-2; J: TRBJ2-7; D: TRBD1; size: .; DNA: TGTGCCAGCAGCCTTCGGACAGGGGGCGCATCCTACGAGCAGTACTTC; CDR3: CASSLRTGGASYEQYF
V: TRBV5-1; J: TRBJ1-1; D: TRBD1; size: .; DNA: TGCGCCAGCAGCTCGGGGACAGGGAGGAACACTGAAGCTTTCTTT; CDR3: CASSSGTGRNTEAFF
V: TRBV5-1; J: TRBJ2-1; D: TRBD1; size: .; DNA: TGCGCCAGCAGCTCGGGACAGGGGTTGTACAATGAGCAGTTCTTC; CDR3: CASSSGQGLYNEQFF
V: TRBV4-1; J: TRBJ2-1; D: .; size: .; DNA: TGCGCCAGCAGCCAAGAAACACAGGGAACCTACAATGAGCAGTTCTTC; CDR3: CASSQETQGTYNEQFF
V: TRBV7-6; J: TRBJ2-5; D: .; size: .; DNA: TGTGCCAGCAGCCCCCGGGGTATAGCCCGGACCGTCCAAGAGACCCAGTACTTC; CDR3: CASSPRGIARTVQETQYF
V: TRBV7-9; J: TRBJ1-2; D: .; size: .; DNA: TGTGCCAGCACCTCCCCGGTGGGCTACACCTTC; CDR3: CASTSPVGYTF
V: TRBV19; J: TRBJ2-5; D: .; size: .; DNA: TGTGCCAGTAGTGACATCCAGGAGACCCAGTACTTC; CDR3: CASSDIQETQYF
V: TRBV6-1; J: TRBJ2-2; D: .; size: .; DNA: TGTGCCAGCAGTGAAGCAACAGGGCGGTACGGCGGGGAGCTGTTTTTT; CDR3: CASSEATGRYGGELFF
V: TRBV7-8; J: TRBJ2-7; D: .; size: .; DNA: TGTGCCAGCAGCCCGGGTTGGGAGACCTACGAGCAGTACTTC; CDR3: CASSPGWETYEQYF
V: TRBV6-5; J: TRBJ2-5; D: .; size: .; DNA: TGTGCCAGCAGTTACTCTGGCCGGGGAGGAGAGACCCAGTACTTC; CDR3: CASSYSGRGGETQYF
V: TRBV24-1; J: TRBJ2-5; D: .; size: few; DNA: TGTGCCACCAGTGATTTCTCGCGTGAAGAGACCCAGTACTTC; CDR3: CATSDFSREETQYF
V: TRBV2; J: TRBJ1-1; D: .; size: .; DNA: TGTGCCAGCAGACAAAGACAGAGCATGAACACTGAAGCTTTCTTT; CDR3: CASRQRQSMNTEAFF
V: TRBV2; J: TRBJ1-2; D: TRBD1; size: .; DNA: TGTGCCAGTGTTAAGGGGTCAGGGGGAGACTATGGCTACACCTTC; CDR3: CASVKGSGGDYGYTF
V: TRBV7-9; J: TRBJ2-1; D: TRBD2; size: once; DNA: TGTGCCAGCAGCTTAGGGGGCGGGGGGGCACACAATGAGCAGTTCTTC; CDR3: CASSLGGGGAHNEQFF
V: TRBV19; J: TRBJ2-3; D: .; size: .; DNA: TGTGCCAGTAGTATACTCGCAGGGACAGATACGCAGTATTTT; CDR3: CASSILAGTDTQYF
V: TRBV11-2; J: TRBJ1-2; D: .; size: .; DNA: TGTGCCAGCAGCCCAAGACGACTTCCTTATGGCTACACCTTC; CDR3: CASSPRRLPYGYTF
V: TRBV6-4; J: TRBJ2-3; D: TRBD1; size: .; DNA: TGTGCCAGCAGTGCTGGGCAGGGGGCAGATACGCAGTATTTT; CDR3: CASSAGQGADTQYF
V: TRBV19; J: TRBJ1-1; D: .; size: .; DNA: TGTGCCAGTAGTTCCCGCGGAGGGGAGAACACTGAAGCTTTCTTT; CDR3: CASSSRGGENTEAFF
V: TRBV28; J: TRBJ2-7; D: .; size: .; DNA: TGTGCCAGCAGTTTAGTCTTTCAGGAAGACTACGAGCAGTACTTC; CDR3: CASSLVFQEDYEQYF
V: TRBV5-1; J: TRBJ1-5; D: .; size: .; DNA: TGCGCCAGCAGCTTGGCGGGGGGGAAAAATCAGCCCCAGCATTTT; CDR3: CASSLAGGKNQPQHF
V: TRBV27; J: TRBJ2-7; D: TRBD1; size: .; DNA: TGTGCCAGCAGTTCAGGGACAGGGAGCTCCTACGAGCAGTACTTC; CDR3: CASSSGTGSSYEQYF
V: TRBV19; J: TRBJ1-2; D: .; size: .; DNA: TGTGCCAGTAGTCTTCCTCAGGGGTCTAACTATGGCTACACCTTC; CDR3: CASSLPQGSNYGYTF
V: TRBV12-3/TRBV12-4; J: TRBJ1-4; D: .; size: .; DNA: TGTGCCAGCAGTTATACGGATGAAAAACTGTTTTTT; CDR3: CASSYTDEKLFF
V: TRBV6-5; J: TRBJ2-1; D: TRBD2; size: .; DNA: TGTGCCAGTGAGGGAGGGGACAATGAGCAGTTCTTC; CDR3: CASEGGDNEQFF
V: TRBV7-9; J: TRBJ1-1; D: .; size: once; DNA: TGTGCCAGCAGCGGTACATACGGGGGTCGGGGCACTGAAGCTTTCTTT; CDR3: CASSGTYGGRGTEAFF
V: TRBV28; J: TRBJ2-3; D: TRBD2; size: .; DNA: TGTGCCAGCAGTTATGAAGGGACTATTTACTCCACAGATACGCAGTATTTT; CDR3: CASSYEGTIYSTDTQYF
V: TRBV6-5; J: TRBJ1-5; D: TRBD1; size: .; DNA: TGTGCCAGCAGTCCTTGGACAGGGGGCAATCAGCCCCAGCATTTT; CDR3: CASSPWTGGNQPQHF
V: TRBV5-1; J: TRBJ2-7; D: TRBD2; size: .; DNA: TGCGCCAGCAGGTCGCAAGCGGGGGACTACGAGCAGTACTTC; CDR3: CASRSQAGDYEQYF
V: TRBV7-9; J: TRBJ2-1; D: TRBD1; size: .; DNA: TGTGCCAGCAGCTCACTACAGGGGGTCCAGGGGAGCTCCTACAATGAGCAGTTCTTC; CDR3: CASSSLQGVQGSSYNEQFF
V: TRBV30; J: TRBJ2-1; D: .; size: .; DNA: TGTGCCTGGAGTCTGAGAAGGAGGGAGCAGTTCTTC; CDR3: CAWSLRRREQFF
V: TRBV9; J: TRBJ2-2; D: TRBD2; size: .; DNA: TGTGCCCGTCCAGCGGGGGGTGAGAACACCGGGGAGCTGTTTTTT; CDR3: CARPAGGENTGELFF
V: TRBV5-1; J: TRBJ1-6; D: .; size: .; DNA: TGCGCCAGCAGCTTGGCCGGTGAGTCACCCCTCCACTTT; CDR3: CASSLAGESPLHF
V: TRBV4-1; J: TRBJ2-7; D: .; size: .; DNA: TGCGCCAGCAGCCAAGTCTTAGGAGGGGCGCAGGACGAGCAGTACTTC; CDR3: CASSQVLGGAQDEQYF
V: TRBV27; J: TRBJ2-1; D: .; size: .; DNA: TGTGCCAGCAGCATCAGGATGAGCTCCTACAATGAGCAGTTCTTC; CDR3: CASSIRMSSYNEQFF